This is a list of T cell receptor beta chains from one sample in a study of blood T cell repertoires in COVID-19. The table came from immunoSEQ multiplex PCR; TCRdb's copy has only in-frame clones and leaves some out. The sample carries roughly 230,000 clones, around 80% recorded once. Sequencing was done on a sample of peripheral blood. The receptor set was obtained from a woman older than 75 with COVID-19, enrolled during active disease. The conserved cysteine and the conserved F or W are not part of the CDR3 here.

>TRBJ1-4|TRBV27
ASNQEKGEVREKLF
>TRBJ1-6|TRBV18
ASSPGRDRLLH
>TRBJ2-5|TRBV11-2
ASSFIGQGFETQY
>TRBJ2-2|TRBV6-2/TRBV6-3
ASIPRGGPGELF
>TRBJ2-2|TRBV5-6
ASSYRTGTVWTGELF
>TRBJ1-5|TRBV5-5
AKRWHRFSNQPQH
>TRBJ2-1|TRBV12-5
ASATYNEQF
>TRBJ1-1|TRBV30
AWTGMATEAF
>TRBJ1-1|TRBV29-1
SGTGMNTEAF
>TRBJ1-4|TRBV16
ASSQSDRLHEKLF
>TRBJ2-3|TRBV9
ASSVSSGGRTDTQY
>TRBJ1-3|TRBV20-1
SATVLDTIY
>TRBJ2-5|TRBV27
ASSLSGPAGLGGTQY
>TRBJ1-5|TRBV7-9
ASSSLGTPQH
>TRBJ1-6|TRBV29-1
SVSGTGDSPLH
>TRBJ1-1|TRBV28
ASTMTYRGTEAF
>TRBJ1-2|TRBV28
ASSFPANYGYT
>TRBJ1-4|TRBV7-9
ASSLSTGNEKLF
>TRBJ2-3|TRBV24-1
ATSRGIAGTDTQY
>TRBJ2-7|TRBV2
ASRGLAGGLNEQY
>TRBJ1-2|TRBV6-6
ASSERGPYGYT
>TRBJ2-2|TRBV6-2/TRBV6-3
ASSYLPYLAGGDTGELF
>TRBJ1-2|TRBV28
ASRPDRGRRDYGYT
>TRBJ1-1|TRBV28
ASRGGEQGLSEAF
>TRBJ1-1|TRBV25-1
ASSLNRMNTEAF
>TRBJ1-1|TRBV11-2
ASARGGAKSYTEAF
>TRBJ1-5|TRBV30
AWNGDRVDQPQH
>TRBJ2-5|TRBV14
ASSYVRGYQETQY
>TRBJ2-5|TRBV7-2
ASSLAPPAGNRDQETQY
>TRBJ2-7|TRBV18
ASSPIMGASYEQY
>TRBJ2-1|TRBV4-2
ASSGGLAGRNEQF
>TRBJ2-1|TRBV6-6
ASTGLYNEQF
>TRBJ2-5|TRBV4-1
ASSLGTGGETQY
>TRBJ1-3|TRBV11-2
ASSLGRAAGNTIY
>TRBJ1-5|TRBV18
ASSPGGAYQPQH
>TRBJ1-4|TRBV29-1
SVEELRQGATNEKLF
>TRBJ1-2|TRBV6-5
ASLILTGDYGYT
>TRBJ2-1|TRBV5-1
ASSLEQGAGVNEQF
>TRBJ1-5|TRBV5-1
ASSLTGATNQPQH
>TRBJ1-2|TRBV6-5
ATSDRGQGYT
>TRBJ1-1|TRBV9
ASSVGPSNTEAF
>TRBJ1-4|TRBV28
ASTLGGSGKLF
>TRBJ1-1|TRBV9
ASSVGRGMTEAF
>TRBJ2-5|TRBV5-6
ASSLNRKETQY
>TRBJ1-1|TRBV7-9
ASSLQGSTEAF
>TRBJ1-1|TRBV11-3
ASSHGQGTEAF
>TRBJ1-1|TRBV11-2
ASSLLVSTEAF
>TRBJ1-1|TRBV19
ASSIFQANTEAF